A single sample is the source of the 24 T cell receptor beta chains below, sequenced in a study of blood T cell repertoires in COVID-19. The data were produced by immunoSEQ multiplex PCR, yet TCRdb's version contains in-frame clones alone and is incomplete. The sample includes 250,000 to 300,000 clones, 86% of them seen just once. The sample was peripheral blood. The source of these receptors is a man aged 25-45 years with active or convalescent COVID-19.

V and J are TRBV19 and TRBJ1-4; 7 bases align to TRBD1. The CDR3 totals 15 residues. CDR1 is LNHDA, CDR2 SQIVND, per germline (reference sequence). V dropped 7 bases and J dropped 2; count of bases not matched to a gene: 7. The CDR3 protein is CASKTGSRTNEKLFF. CDR3 DNA sequence: TGTGCCAGTAAGACAGGGAGTCGCACTAATGAAAAACTGTTTTTT.

The chain is built from TRBV5-4 and TRBJ2-7; 8 bases are shared with TRBD1. The CDR3 totals 14 residues. V was pared by 4 bases and J by 4 bases, with 7 bases of the junction left unmatched. CDR1 is SGHNT, CDR2 YYREEE, per germline (reference sequence). Here the CDR3 reads CASSAPDRDYEQYF. DNA for the CDR3: TGTGCCAGCAGCGCCCCGGACAGGGATTACGAGCAGTACTTC.

V is TRBV6-5 and J is TRBJ1-2, with TRBD1 matching over 7 bases. V lost 5 bases and J lost 4; bases outside the gene matches: 7. Germline V gene lookup returns CDR1 MNHEY and CDR2 SVGAGI. The CDR3 extends over 14 amino acids. The CDR3 region has the DNA TGTGCCAGCAGTCCTACGGGGACAGTCTATGGCTACACCTTC. Amino acid sequence: CASSPTGTVYGYTF.

This chain joins TRBV15 and TRBJ1-5; 9 nucleotides match TRBD1. Germline values: CDR1 LNHNV, CDR2 YYDKDF (reference sequence). V lost 5 bases and J lost 0; bases outside the gene matches: 8. This CDR3 comprises 17 residues. CDR3 nucleotide sequence: TGTGCCACCAGCGAAACAGGGGGCTTATATAGCAATCAGCCCCAGCATTTT. Translated, it gives CATSETGGLYSNQPQHF.

This clone was seen a handful of times. The chain carries TRBV19 and TRBJ2-6; 8 bases are a match to TRBD2. The CDR3 has 17 residues. Unmatched junction bases numbered 8, after V lost 7 bases and J lost 0 bases. The germline V gene encodes CDR1 LNHDA and CDR2 SQIVND (reference sequence). The CDR3 here is CASNQGRGASGANVLTF. The CDR3 DNA follows: TGTGCCAGTAACCAGGGGCGGGGGGCCTCTGGGGCCAACGTCCTGACTTTC. Looking up the rest from reference TRBV19 and TRBJ2-6 gives the full variable domain: DGGITQSPKYLFRKEGQNVTLSCEQNLNHDAMYWYRQDPGQGLRLIYYSQIVNDFQKGDIAEGYSVSREKKESFPLTVTSAQKNPTAFYLCASNQGRGASGANVLTFGAGSRLTVL.

The genes are TRBV15 and TRBJ2-7; possibly TRBD1 for D (5 bases). The CDR3 length is 14 residues. The germline V gene encodes CDR1 LNHNV and CDR2 YYDKDF (reference sequence). Trimming shortened V by 6 bases and J by 0 bases, and 12 bases separated the two germline ends. CDR3 DNA sequence: TGTGCCACCAGTCAACTGGGGCACTCCTACGAGCAGTACTTC. It is translated as CATSQLGHSYEQYF.

In its sample, this clone was seen a few times. This rearrangement joins TRBV28 to TRBJ2-3; 7 bases align to TRBD2. CDR3 length: 14 amino acids. The J segment lost 1 base and the V segment lost 3 bases, leaving 1 base of the junction unmatched. CDR1 and CDR2 (germline): MDHEN, SYDVKM. The CDR3 sequence is CASSFLAGTDTQYF. The CDR3 coding sequence is TGTGCCAGCAGTTTCCTAGCGGGCACAGATACGCAGTATTTT.

This sequence joins TRBV30 and TRBJ1-3; maybe TRBD1 (5 bases). Deletions cut 4 bases from V and 4 bases from J, with 17 bases between. Germline assignment: CDR1 GTSNPN and CDR2 SVGIG (reference sequence). The CDR3 has 15 amino acids. The CDR3 bases are TGTGCCTGGATCCCCAGTGGGGCAGCCGGAAACACCATATATTTT. As protein: CAWIPSGAAGNTIYF. The complete variable domain, with remaining parts taken from reference TRBV30 and TRBJ1-3, reads SQTIHQWPATLVQPVGSPLSLECTVEGTSNPNLYWYRQAAGRGLQLLFYSVGIGQISSEVPQNLSASRPQDRQFILSSKKLLLSDSGFYLCAWIPSGAAGNTIYFGEGSWLTVV.

The chain uses TRBV20-1 and TRBJ1-2; no clear D. CDR3 size: 10 residues. Germline V CDR1 and CDR2: DFQATT, SNEGSKA (reference sequence). The V gene lost 6 bases and the J gene lost 5 bases, with 7 bases spanning the gap. CDR3: CSAREYGYTF. The DNA of the CDR3 is TGCAGTGCGAGGGAATATGGCTACACCTTC.

The rearrangement links TRBV2 to TRBJ2-5; 9 bases agree with TRBD1. J gave up 5 bases and V 6 bases, and 10 bases lay outside the gene matches. Germline CDR1 and CDR2: SNHLY and FYNNEI. This CDR3 region has 15 residues. The CDR3 nucleotides read TGTGCCAGCAGCTATGGGACAGGGAAAGGGGAGACCCAGTACTTC. As protein: CASSYGTGKGETQYF.

This chain joins TRBV4-2 and TRBJ2-5; TRBD2 might be the D (7 bases). Between the trimmed V and J ends, which lost 0 bases and 2 bases, there was a span of 16 bases. Germline CDR1 and CDR2: LGHNA and YNFKEQ. The CDR3 is made up of 17 amino acids. Written as DNA, the CDR3 is TGTGCCAGCAGCCAAGATTTAGGGGGGGGCCGGCAAGAGACCCAGTACTTC. Its translation is CASSQDLGGGRQETQYF.

This chain connects TRBV12-5 to TRBJ2-3; D is undetermined. From germline, CDR1 is LGHNT and CDR2 FRNRAP. V was shortened by 6 bases and J by 0 bases, with 4 bases between the two germline ends. The CDR3 is made up of 12 amino acids. As DNA, the CDR3 is TGTGCTAGTGGACTGAGCACAGATACGCAGTATTTT. Protein sequence: CASGLSTDTQYF.

The sample holds one count of this clone. V is TRBV29-1 and J is TRBJ2-1; tentative D call: TRBD2 (5 bases). This CDR3 is built from 14 residues. V shed 4 bases and J shed 3 bases, with 13 bases lying between them. Germline V gene lookup returns CDR1 SQVTM and CDR2 ANQGSEA. The DNA for the CDR3 is TGCAGCGTTGTAACGGGGAGTGTCTACAATGAGCAGTTCTTC. Translating gives CSVVTGSVYNEQFF.

The CDR3 reads CASSPHNSYGYTF. The CDR3 DNA reads TGTGCCAGCAGTCCCCACAACAGCTATGGCTACACCTTC. The rearrangement links TRBV28 to TRBJ1-2, with D unresolved. V gave up 5 bases and J gave up 4 bases, with 11 bases separating them. Germline assignment: CDR1 MDHEN and CDR2 SYDVKM. The CDR3 totals 13 residues.

This chain connects TRBV9 to TRBJ2-5; 7 bases fit TRBD1. CDR3 length: 16 residues. Germline V gene data show CDR1 as SGDLS and CDR2 as YYNGEE. The V and J ends lost 2 bases and 2 bases, in that order; junction bases with no gene match: 9. The CDR3 is CASSVRQGLGQETQYF. CDR3 coding DNA: TGTGCCAGCAGCGTCCGACAGGGTCTGGGTCAAGAGACCCAGTACTTC.

The genes are TRBV2 and TRBJ2-7, with D tentatively TRBD2 (5 bases). Germline V gene sequence: CDR1 SNHLY, CDR2 FYNNEI. This CDR3 spans 12 amino acids. Trimming took off 8 bases at V and 2 bases at J, with 10 bases between the two ends. The CDR3 here is CASREQTYEQYF. The CDR3 region has the DNA TGTGCCAGCCGGGAACAGACCTACGAGCAGTACTTC.

The CDR3 nucleotides read TGTGCCAGCAGTGCGGACAGGCGGCGCGGTTCACCCCTCCACTTT. Residues: CASSADRRRGSPLHF. V and J are TRBV6-4 and TRBJ1-6; TRBD1 agrees at 7 bases. The J segment lost 9 bases and the V segment lost 4 bases, leaving 9 bases of the junction unmatched. The germline CDR1 and CDR2 sequences are MRHNA and SNTAGT. The CDR3 contains 15 residues.

The chain is built from TRBV4-1 and TRBJ2-3; 8 positions agree with TRBD2. The V gene end was trimmed by 0 bases and the J gene end by 4 bases; junction bases not matched to a gene: 3. From germline, CDR1 is MGHRA and CDR2 YSYEKL. This CDR3 comprises 15 residues. The CDR3 sequence: CASSQDAGGADTQYF. Here the CDR3 DNA reads TGCGCCAGCAGCCAAGATGCCGGGGGGGCAGATACGCAGTATTTT.

This chain uses TRBV3-1 (or the pseudogene TRBV3-2) with TRBJ1-2; D uncertain. Between the trimmed V and J ends, which lost 6 bases and 4 bases, there was a span of 12 bases. Germline CDR1 reads LGHDT; CDR2 reads YNNKEL (reference sequence). The CDR3 contains 13 residues. The CDR3 coding sequence is TGTGCCAGCAGTAAACAGACGAGCTATGGCTACACCTTC. Protein: CASSKQTSYGYTF.

The chain uses TRBV7-2 and TRBJ1-6; D possibly corresponds to TRBD1 (6 bases). Germline-derived CDR1 and CDR2 are SGHTA and FQGNSA. This CDR3 has 15 amino acids. Trimming shortened V by 5 bases and J by 10 bases, and 18 bases separated the two germline ends. The CDR3 spells CASSTTGRDRSPLHF. CDR3 nucleotides: TGTGCCAGCAGCACTACAGGGAGAGATCGCTCACCCCTCCACTTT. The full variable domain, with the rest looked up from reference TRBV7-2 and TRBJ1-6, is GAGVSQSPSNKVTEKGKDVELRCDPISGHTALYWYRQSLGQGLEFLIYFQGNSAPDKSGLPSDRFSAERTGGSVSTLTIQRTQQEDSAVYLCASSTTGRDRSPLHFGNGTRLTVT.

The chain carries TRBV6-5 and TRBJ2-5; the D is unclear. V dropped 0 bases and J dropped 9 bases, with 5 bases sitting between them. From germline, CDR1 is MNHEY and CDR2 SVGAGI. The CDR3 is 11 amino acids. The CDR3 DNA sequence: TGTGCCAGCAGTTACTCTGGAGCCCAGTACTTC. Translating gives CASSYSGAQYF.

The chain uses TRBV2 and TRBJ2-3, with D tentatively TRBD2 (5 bases). Between the trimmed V and J ends, which lost 7 bases and 0 bases, there was a span of 14 bases. This CDR3 spans 15 amino acids. The germline V gene encodes CDR1 SNHLY and CDR2 FYNNEI. The CDR3 spells CASKGSGISTDTQYF. The CDR3, as DNA: TGTGCCAGCAAGGGCAGCGGAATTAGCACAGATACGCAGTATTTT.

This sequence joins TRBV7-8 and TRBJ1-6; D unclear. Germline CDR1 reads SGHVS; CDR2 reads FQNEAQ. The CDR3 covers 14 residues. V lost 4 bases and J lost 7, with 11 bases in between. The CDR3 here is CASSSVGGNSPLHF. The CDR3 bases are TGTGCCAGCAGCTCGGTCGGAGGGAATTCACCCCTCCACTTT.

The chain recombines TRBV19 with TRBJ2-7; 8 bases align to TRBD1. Germline assignment: CDR1 LNHDA and CDR2 SQIVND (reference sequence). V gave up 5 bases and J gave up 5 bases; unmatched junction bases: 5. This CDR3 region has 13 residues. The CDR3 DNA is TGTGCCAGTAGTTCTTCGGACAGGGACGAGCAGTACTTC. It specifies CASSSSDRDEQYF.